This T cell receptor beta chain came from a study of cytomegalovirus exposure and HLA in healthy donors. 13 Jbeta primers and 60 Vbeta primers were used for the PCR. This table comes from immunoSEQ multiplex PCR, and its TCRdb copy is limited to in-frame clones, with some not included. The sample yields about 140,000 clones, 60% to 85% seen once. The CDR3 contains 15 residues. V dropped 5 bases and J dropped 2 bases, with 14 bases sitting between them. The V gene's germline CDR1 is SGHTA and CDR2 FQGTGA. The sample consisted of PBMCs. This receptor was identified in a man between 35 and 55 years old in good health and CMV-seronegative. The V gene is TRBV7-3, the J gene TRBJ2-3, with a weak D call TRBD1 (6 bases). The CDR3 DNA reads TGTGCCAGCAGCACCCTGACAGGCCACACAGATACGCAGTATTTT. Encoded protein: CASSTLTGHTDTQYF. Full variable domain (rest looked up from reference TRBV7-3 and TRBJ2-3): GAGVSQTPSNKVTEKGKYVELRCDPISGHTALYWYRQSLGQGPEFLIYFQGTGAADDSGLPNDRFFAVRPEGSVSTLKIQRTERGDSAVYLCASSTLTGHTDTQYFGPGTRLTVL.